This T cell receptor beta chain was recorded in a study of blood T cell repertoires in COVID-19. Authors' analysis steps: Amplification of reference gene primers was used by the study to estimate nucleated cell counts. Repertoires were generated with immunoSEQ multiplex PCR, while TCRdb's copy carries only in-frame clones and drops some. The D gene and trimming were derived from the DNA, and the V and J assignments and clone size from that table. The data contain some 300,000 clones, 88% of them singletons. J was trimmed by 1 base and V by 4 bases; bases with no gene match: 4. CDR1 and CDR2 from the germline V gene are SGHNT and YYREEE (reference sequence). The CDR3 runs to 15 residues. Everyone who took part was about 18 to 89 years old, and they came from about two dozen US areas.

This chain joins TRBV5-4 and TRBJ2-3; TRBD1 matches 9 bases. The specimen sequenced was PBMCs or T cells enriched from blood (not recorded which). The source is a woman aged 25 to 45 who had recovered from COVID-19. CDR3 in amino acids: CASSQDRGGTDTQYF. Here the CDR3 DNA reads TGTGCCAGCAGCCAGGACAGGGGAGGCACAGATACGCAGTATTTT.